This T cell receptor (beta chain) was profiled in a study of blood T cell repertoires in COVID-19. For the study at large: Both acute and convalescent COVID-19 samples were obtained from the United States, Italy and Spain. From T cells, B-cell-depleted T cells, or PBMCs came the material, which was cDNA or gDNA.

Original analysis: Reference gene primer amplification gave nucleated cell count estimates. Clones were sequenced by immunoSEQ multiplex PCR, and TCRdb holds only the in-frame ones, with some missing. That table supplies the V and J calls and clone size; D and trimming were determined from the DNA. The repertoire holds some 85,000 clones, 75% to 90% seen once, with 15% to 20% in the top ten. Germline V lookup: CDR1 SGHAT, CDR2 FQNNGV. The ends were cut back, 5 bases at V and 4 bases at J, with 6 bases in the middle. This CDR3 spans 13 amino acids. This TCR derives from a woman of 80 years or more with acute or convalescent COVID-19. The rearrangement links TRBV11-2 to TRBJ1-6; weak D call: TRBD1 (6 bases). Source material: peripheral blood. This chain's CDR3 is CASSTGYNSPLHF. The DNA of the CDR3 is TGTGCCAGCAGCACAGGGTATAATTCACCCCTCCACTTT.